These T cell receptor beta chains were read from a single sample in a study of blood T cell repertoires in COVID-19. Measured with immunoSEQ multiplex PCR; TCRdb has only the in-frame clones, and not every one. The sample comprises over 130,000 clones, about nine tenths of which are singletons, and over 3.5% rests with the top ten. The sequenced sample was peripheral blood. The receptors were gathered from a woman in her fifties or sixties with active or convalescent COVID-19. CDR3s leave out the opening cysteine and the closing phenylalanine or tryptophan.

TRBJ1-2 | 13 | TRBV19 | ASRPTGEGNYGYT
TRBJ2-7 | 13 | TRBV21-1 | ASSDCRTAAYEQY
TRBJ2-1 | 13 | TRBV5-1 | ASSREDSTYNEQF
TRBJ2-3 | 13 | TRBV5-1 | ASSLAASYTDTQY
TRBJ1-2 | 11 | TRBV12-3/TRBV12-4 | ASSRGQYYGYT
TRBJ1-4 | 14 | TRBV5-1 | ASSSGVAATNEKLF
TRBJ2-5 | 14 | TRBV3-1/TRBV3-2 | ASSHTVPGQRETQY
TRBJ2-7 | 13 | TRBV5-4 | ASSPLGGGSYEQY
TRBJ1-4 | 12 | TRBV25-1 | ASSFRGTNEKLF
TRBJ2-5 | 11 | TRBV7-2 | ASGVTGRETQY
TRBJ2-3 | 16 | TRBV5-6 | ASSLAWSPRRSTDTQY
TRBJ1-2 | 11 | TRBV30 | AWSASFSGGYT
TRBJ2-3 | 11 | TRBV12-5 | ASGLIGLNTQY
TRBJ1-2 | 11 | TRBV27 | ASRLTGQGSYT
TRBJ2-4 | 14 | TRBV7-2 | ASSLGQGIGKNIQY
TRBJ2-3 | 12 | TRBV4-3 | ASSQSGGTDTQY
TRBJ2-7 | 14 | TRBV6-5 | ASSYSSPGLGYEQY
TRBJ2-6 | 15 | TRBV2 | ASNPGQGAPGANVLT
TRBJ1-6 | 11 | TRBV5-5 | ASSLEGGSPLH
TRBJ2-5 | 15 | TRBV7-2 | ASSLVRARVLQETQY
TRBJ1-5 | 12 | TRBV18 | ASSPSGSNQPQH
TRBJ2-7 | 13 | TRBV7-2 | ASSAPGLALYEQY
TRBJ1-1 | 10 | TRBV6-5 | ASSTGQGSAF
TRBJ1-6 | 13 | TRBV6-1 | ASSEGQLYNSPLH
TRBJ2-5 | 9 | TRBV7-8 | ASSPQETQY
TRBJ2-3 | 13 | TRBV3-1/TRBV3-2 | ASSHLISSTDTQY
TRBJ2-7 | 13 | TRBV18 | ASSPGGGGSYEQY